This T cell receptor (beta chain) was recovered during a study of control samples from healthy donors and cancer patients. Deletions cut 4 bases from V and 2 bases from J, with 8 bases between. Per the germline V gene, CDR1 is SNHLY and CDR2 is FYNNEI. The CDR3 has 14 amino acids. Profiled with immunoSEQ multiplex PCR; TCRdb holds only in-frame clones, not every one. The sample includes about 140,000 clones, approximately 94% of them seen just once. This sequence originates from a man aged 40-49 years in good health. The source material was blood. The V and J genes are TRBV2 and TRBJ2-2, with D perhaps being TRBD1 or TRBD2 (5 bases each). CDR3 nucleotides: TGTGCCAGCAGTGCCGGGGCCAACACCGGGGAGCTGTTTTTT. Translated, it gives CASSAGANTGELFF.